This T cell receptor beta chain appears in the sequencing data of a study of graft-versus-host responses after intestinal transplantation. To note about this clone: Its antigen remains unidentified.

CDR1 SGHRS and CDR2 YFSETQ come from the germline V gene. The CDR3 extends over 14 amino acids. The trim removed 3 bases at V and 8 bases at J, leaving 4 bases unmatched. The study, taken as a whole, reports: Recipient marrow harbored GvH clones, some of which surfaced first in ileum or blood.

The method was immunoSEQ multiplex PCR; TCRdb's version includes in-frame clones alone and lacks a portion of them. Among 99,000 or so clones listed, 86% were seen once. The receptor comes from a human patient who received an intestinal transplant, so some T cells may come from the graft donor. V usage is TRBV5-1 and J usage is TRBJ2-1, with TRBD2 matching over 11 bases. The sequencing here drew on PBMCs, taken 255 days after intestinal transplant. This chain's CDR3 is CASSSGTSGDEQFF. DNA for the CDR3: TGCGCCAGCAGCTCTGGGACTAGCGGAGATGAGCAGTTCTTC.